This T cell receptor (beta chain) derives from a study of PD-L1 blockade in urothelial cancer. The table came from immunoSEQ multiplex PCR; TCRdb's copy has only in-frame clones and leaves some out. The sample gives about 95,000 clones, roughly 89% of which show up once; about 1.6% is in the top ten. There are 14 residues in the CDR3. V shed 2 bases and J 5 bases; nucleotides not matched to a gene: 3. The germline V gene has CDR1 MNHEY and CDR2 SVGAGI. The time point: pretreatment peripheral blood. Per-patient samples, pretreatment and on-treatment, numbered 1 to 8. Sequencing used PBMCs, obtained around atezolizumab (anti-PD-L1) treatment. V usage is TRBV6-5 and J usage is TRBJ2-5, with 9 bases aligning to TRBD2. This receptor was identified in a man in his 60s with urothelial cancer. CDR3 bases: TGTGCCAGCAGTTACGGCGGGGGGGTTGAGACCCAGTACTTC. It translates to CASSYGGGVETQYF.